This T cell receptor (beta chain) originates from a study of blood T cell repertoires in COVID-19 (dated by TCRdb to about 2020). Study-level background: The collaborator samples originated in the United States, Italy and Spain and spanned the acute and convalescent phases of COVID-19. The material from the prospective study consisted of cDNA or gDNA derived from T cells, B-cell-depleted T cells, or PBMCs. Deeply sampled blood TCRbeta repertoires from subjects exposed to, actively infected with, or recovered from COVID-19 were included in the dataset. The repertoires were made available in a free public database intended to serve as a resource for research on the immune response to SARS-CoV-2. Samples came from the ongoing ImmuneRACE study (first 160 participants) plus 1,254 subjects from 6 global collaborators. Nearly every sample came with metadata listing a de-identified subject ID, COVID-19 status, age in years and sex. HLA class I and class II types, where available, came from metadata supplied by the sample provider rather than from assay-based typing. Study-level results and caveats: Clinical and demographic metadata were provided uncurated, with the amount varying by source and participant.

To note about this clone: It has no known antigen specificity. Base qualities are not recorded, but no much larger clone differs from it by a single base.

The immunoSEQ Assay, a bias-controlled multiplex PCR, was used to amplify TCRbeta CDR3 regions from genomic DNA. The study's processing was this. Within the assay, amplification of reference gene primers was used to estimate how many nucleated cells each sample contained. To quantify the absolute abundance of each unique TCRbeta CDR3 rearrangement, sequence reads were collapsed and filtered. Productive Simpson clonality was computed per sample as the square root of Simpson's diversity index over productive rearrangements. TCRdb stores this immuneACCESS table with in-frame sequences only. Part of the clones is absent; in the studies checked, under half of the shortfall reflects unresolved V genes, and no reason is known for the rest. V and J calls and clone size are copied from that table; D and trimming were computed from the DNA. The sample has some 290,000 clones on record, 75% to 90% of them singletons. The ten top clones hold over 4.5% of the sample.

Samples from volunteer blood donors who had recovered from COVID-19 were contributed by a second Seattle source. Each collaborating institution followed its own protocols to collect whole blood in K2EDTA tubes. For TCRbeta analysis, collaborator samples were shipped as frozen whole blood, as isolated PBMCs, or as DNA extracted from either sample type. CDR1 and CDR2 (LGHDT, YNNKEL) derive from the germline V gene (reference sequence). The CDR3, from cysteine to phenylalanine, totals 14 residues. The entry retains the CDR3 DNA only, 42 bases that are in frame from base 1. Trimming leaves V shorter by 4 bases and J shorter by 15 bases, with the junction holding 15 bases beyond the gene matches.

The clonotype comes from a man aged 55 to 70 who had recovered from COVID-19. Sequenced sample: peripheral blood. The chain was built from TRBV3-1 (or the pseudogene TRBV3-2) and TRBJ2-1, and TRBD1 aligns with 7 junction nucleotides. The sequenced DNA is TGTGCCAGCAGCCTACAGGGGAGAGCGGACCTCTTGTTCTTC. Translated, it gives CASSLQGRADLLFF.